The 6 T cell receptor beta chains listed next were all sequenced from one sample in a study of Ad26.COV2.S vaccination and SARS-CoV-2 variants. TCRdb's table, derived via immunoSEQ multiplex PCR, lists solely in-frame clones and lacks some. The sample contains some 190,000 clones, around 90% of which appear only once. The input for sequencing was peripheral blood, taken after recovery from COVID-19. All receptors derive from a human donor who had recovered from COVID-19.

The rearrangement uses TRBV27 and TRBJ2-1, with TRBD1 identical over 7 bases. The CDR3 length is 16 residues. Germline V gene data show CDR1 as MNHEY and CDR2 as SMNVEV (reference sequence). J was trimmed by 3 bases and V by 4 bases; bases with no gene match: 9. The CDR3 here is CASSSYRGIFYNEQFF. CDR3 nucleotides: TGTGCCAGCAGTTCCTACAGGGGAATTTTCTACAATGAGCAGTTCTTC.

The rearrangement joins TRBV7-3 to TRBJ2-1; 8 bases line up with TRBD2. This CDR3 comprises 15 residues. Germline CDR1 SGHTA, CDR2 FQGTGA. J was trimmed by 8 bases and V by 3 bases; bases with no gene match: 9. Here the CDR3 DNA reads TGTGCCAGCAGCTTCGGCGGGACTAGGGTCGATGAGCAGTTCTTC. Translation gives CASSFGGTRVDEQFF.

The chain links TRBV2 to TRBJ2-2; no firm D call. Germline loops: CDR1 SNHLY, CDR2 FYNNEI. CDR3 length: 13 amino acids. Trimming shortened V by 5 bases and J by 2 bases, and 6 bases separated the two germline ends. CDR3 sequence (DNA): TGTGCCAGCAGTACTGCCAACACCGGGGAGCTGTTTTTT. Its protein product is CASSTANTGELFF. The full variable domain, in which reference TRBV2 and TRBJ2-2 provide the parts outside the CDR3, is EPEVTQTPSHQVTQMGQEVILRCVPISNHLYFYWYRQILGQKVEFLVSFYNNEISEKSEIFDDQFSVERPDGSNFTLKIRSTKLEDSAMYFCASSTANTGELFFGEGSRLTVL.

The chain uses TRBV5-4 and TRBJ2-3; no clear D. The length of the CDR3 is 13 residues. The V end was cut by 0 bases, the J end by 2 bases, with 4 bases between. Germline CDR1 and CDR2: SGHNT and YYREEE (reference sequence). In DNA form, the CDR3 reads TGTGCCAGCAGCTTGGGTTACACAGATACGCAGTATTTT. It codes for CASSLGYTDTQYF.

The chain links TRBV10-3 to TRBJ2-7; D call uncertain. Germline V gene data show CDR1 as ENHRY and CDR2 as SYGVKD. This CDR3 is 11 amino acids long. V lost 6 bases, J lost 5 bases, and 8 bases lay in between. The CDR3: CAIRSLDEQYF. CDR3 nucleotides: TGTGCCATCAGGTCCTTGGACGAGCAGTACTTC.

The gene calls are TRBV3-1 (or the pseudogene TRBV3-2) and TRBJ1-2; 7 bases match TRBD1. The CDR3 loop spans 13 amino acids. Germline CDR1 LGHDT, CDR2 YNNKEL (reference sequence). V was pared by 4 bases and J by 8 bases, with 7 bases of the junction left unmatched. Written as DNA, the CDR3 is TGTGCCAGCAGCCCCGGACAGGTCCGAGGCTACACCTTC. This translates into CASSPGQVRGYTF.